This T cell receptor (beta chain) was profiled in a study of cytomegalovirus exposure and HLA in healthy donors. Study results and limitations: Upon later analysis, HLA-associated TCR beta chains proved more clonally expanded than other, equally common chains. Near-uniform donor sequencing depth was presumed by presence/absence analyses.

The PCR contained 60 Vbeta and 13 Jbeta primers. The repertoire was sequenced with immunoSEQ multiplex PCR; TCRdb's copy has only in-frame clones and lacks some. The data show 150,000 to 200,000 clones, just over 75% seen once. The CDR3 has 15 residues. CDR1 is SEHNR, CDR2 FQNEAQ, per germline (reference sequence). After removal of 5 bases from V and 6 bases from J, the junction contained 7 bases not matched to a gene. A few counts support this clone. Its antigen is still unknown. The origin of this receptor is a woman in her thirties or forties in good health and CMV-seronegative. The rearrangement uses TRBV7-9 and TRBJ1-4; 9 bases fit TRBD1. The specimen sequenced was PBMCs. The CDR3 bases are TGTGCCAGCAGCGACTCCGGGACAGGGCATGAAAAACTGTTTTTT. The encoded protein is CASSDSGTGHEKLFF.